Here is one T cell receptor (beta chain) with its context. No antigen is known for it. Researchers used the Oncomine TCR Beta short-read assay to sequence DNA from cultured CD4+ T cells. Someone extracted genomic DNA from cultured CD4+ T cells. Via MiXCR, TCRdb re-called the PCR reads, giving one row per CDR3 protein. The table includes 6,000 or so distinct CDR3 sequences, about 50% detected once. The ends were cut back, 5 bases at V and 4 bases at J, with 34 bases in the middle. Germline CDR1 and CDR2: MNHEY and SMNVEV (reference sequence). This CDR3 spans 21 amino acids. The data originate from a study of vaccination and CD4 T cells after COVID-19. Study background: In the control cultures, a CEFX pool, an HIV-1 Nef pool, or no peptide was supplied. General observations from the study: Convalescent patients showed a median roughly 85% of reactive clones that were seen only post-vaccination.

Treatment of the sample: roughly 11-day PBMC culture with coronavirus spike peptide pools or control peptides (ViraFEST assay). CD4+ T-cell collection from the unexposed donor predated the COVID-19 pandemic (2011-2018). The sample consisted of CD4+ T cells from blood, cultured in vitro. The rearrangement links TRBV27 to TRBJ2-3; either TRBD1 or TRBD2 may fit D (6 bases each). This clonotype was sampled from a human donor in good health. In DNA form, the CDR3 reads TGTGCCAGCAGTCGGTTCATCTTGGGGGGCTTAAGGGTGTTTAGGGCAGATACGCAGTATTTT. It encodes CASSRFILGGLRVFRADTQYF.